The following is a T cell receptor (beta chain) sequence with its context. The antigen is not known. This specimen comes from a study of shared clonotypes between healthy human individuals. The study's findings and limits: The authors expected sequencing depth to affect clonotype sharing among donors.

Samples underwent the assay at deep level. Clones were sequenced by immunoSEQ multiplex PCR, and TCRdb holds only the in-frame ones, with some missing. The sample has approximately 2.5 million clones; around nine tenths are singletons. Germline assignment: CDR1 SGHTA and CDR2 FQGNSA. V lost 1 base and J lost 1, with 8 bases in between. CDR3 size: 14 residues. This clonotype was obtained from a man aged 18 to 29 in good health. The sample comprised naive CD4+ T cells sorted from blood. Subset specified: CD45RA+ positively selected. This chain connects TRBV7-2 to TRBJ2-7; D unresolved. This chain's CDR3 is CASSLVVWSYEQYF. For the CDR3, the DNA is TGTGCCAGCAGCTTAGTCGTTTGGTCCTACGAGCAGTACTTC.